This record concerns one TCR beta chain sequence. Germline loops: CDR1 SGHTA, CDR2 FQGNSA. The CDR3 totals 15 residues. V was pared by 1 base and J by 2 bases, with 1 base of the junction left unmatched. This entry comes from a study of T cell changes during pregnancy in multiple sclerosis. Profiling relied on immunoSEQ multiplex PCR, and the TCRdb table lists in-frame clones only, not all of them. The sample includes under 75,000 clones, approximately 90% of them seen just once. This TCR was sampled from a female donor in good health, enrolled as a control in a pregnancy study. The source material was peripheral blood, sampled in the third trimester of pregnancy. The chain couples TRBV7-2 to TRBJ1-3; TRBD1 aligns across 8 bases. This CDR3 reads CASSLEGQAGNTIYF. The CDR3, as DNA: TGTGCCAGCAGCTTAGAGGGACAGGCTGGAAACACCATATATTTT.